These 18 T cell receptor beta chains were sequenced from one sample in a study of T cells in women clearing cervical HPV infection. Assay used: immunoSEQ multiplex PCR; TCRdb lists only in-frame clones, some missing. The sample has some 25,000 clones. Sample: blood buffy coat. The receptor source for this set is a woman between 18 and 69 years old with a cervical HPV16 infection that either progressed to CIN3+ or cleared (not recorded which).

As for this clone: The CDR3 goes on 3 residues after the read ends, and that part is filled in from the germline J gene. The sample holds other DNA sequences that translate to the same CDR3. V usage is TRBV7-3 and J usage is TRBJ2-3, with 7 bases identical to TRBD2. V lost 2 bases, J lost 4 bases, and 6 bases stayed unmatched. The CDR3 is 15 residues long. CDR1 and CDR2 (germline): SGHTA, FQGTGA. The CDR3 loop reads CASSLGAGLPDTQYF. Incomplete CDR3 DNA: TGTGCCAGCAGCTTAGGAGCGGGGCTCCCAGATACG.

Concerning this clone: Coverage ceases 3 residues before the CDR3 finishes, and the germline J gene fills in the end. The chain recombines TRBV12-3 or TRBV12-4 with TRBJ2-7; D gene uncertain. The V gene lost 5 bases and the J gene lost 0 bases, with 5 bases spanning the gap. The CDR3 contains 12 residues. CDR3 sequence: CASSDISYEQYF. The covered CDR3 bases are TGTGCCAGCAGTGACATCTCCTACGAG.

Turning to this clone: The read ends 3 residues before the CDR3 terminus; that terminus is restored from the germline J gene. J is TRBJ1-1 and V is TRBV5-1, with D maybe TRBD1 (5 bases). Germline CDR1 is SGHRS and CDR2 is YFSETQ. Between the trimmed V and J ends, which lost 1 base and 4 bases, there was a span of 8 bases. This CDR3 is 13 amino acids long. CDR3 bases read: TGCGCCAGCAGCTTGCTCGACAGCACTGAA. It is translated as CASSLLDSTE. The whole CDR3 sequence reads CASSLLDSTEAFF.

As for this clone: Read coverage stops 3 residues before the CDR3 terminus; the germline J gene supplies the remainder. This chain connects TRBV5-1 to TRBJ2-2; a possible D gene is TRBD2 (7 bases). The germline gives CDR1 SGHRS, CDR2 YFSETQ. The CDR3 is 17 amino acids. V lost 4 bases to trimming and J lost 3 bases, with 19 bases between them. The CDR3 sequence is CASSPLGAGVDTGELFF. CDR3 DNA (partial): TGCGCCAGCAGCCCCCTGGGGGCGGGAGTTGACACCGGGGAG.

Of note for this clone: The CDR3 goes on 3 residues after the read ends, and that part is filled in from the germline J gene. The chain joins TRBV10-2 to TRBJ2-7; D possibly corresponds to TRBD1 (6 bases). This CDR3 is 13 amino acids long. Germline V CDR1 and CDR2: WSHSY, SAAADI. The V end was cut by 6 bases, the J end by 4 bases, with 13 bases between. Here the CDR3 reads CASSQGLFYEQYF. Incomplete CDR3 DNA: TGCGCCAGCAGCCAGGGGCTATTTTACGAG.

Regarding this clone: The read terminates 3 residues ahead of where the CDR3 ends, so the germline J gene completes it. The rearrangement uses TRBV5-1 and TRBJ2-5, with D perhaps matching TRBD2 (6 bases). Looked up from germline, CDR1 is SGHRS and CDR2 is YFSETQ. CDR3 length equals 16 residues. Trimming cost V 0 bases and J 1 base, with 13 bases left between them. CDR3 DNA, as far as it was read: TGCGCCAGCAGCTTGGTCCCGGGACTCGTCCAAGAGACC. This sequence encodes CASSLVPGLVQET. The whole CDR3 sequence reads CASSLVPGLVQETQYF.

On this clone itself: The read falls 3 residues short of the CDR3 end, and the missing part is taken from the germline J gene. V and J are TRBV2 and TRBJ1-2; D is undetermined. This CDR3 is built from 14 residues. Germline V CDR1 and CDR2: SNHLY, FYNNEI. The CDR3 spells CASRGPAGGGDYTF. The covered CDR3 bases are TGTGCCAGCAGGGGCCCAGCGGGAGGTGGCGAC.

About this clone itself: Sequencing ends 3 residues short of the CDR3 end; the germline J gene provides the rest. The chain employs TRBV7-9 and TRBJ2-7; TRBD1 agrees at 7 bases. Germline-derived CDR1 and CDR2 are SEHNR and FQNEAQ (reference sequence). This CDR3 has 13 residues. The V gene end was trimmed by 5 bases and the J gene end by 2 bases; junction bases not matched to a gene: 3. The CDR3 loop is CASSRDSPYEQYF. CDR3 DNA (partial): TGTGCCAGCAGCCGGGACAGTCCCTACGAG.

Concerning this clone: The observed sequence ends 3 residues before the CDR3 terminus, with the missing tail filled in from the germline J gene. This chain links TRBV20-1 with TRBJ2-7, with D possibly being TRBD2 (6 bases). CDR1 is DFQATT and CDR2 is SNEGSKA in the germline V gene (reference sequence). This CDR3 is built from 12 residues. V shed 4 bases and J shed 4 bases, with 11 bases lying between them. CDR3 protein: CSANPSAYEQYF. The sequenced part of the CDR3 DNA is TGCAGTGCTAACCCTAGCGCGTACGAG.

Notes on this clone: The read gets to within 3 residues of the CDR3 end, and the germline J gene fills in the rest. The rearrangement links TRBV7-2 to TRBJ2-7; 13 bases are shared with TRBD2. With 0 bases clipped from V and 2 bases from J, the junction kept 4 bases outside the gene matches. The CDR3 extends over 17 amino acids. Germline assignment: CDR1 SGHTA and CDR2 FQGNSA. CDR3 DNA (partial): TGTGCCAGCAGCTTAGCCGGGACTAGCGGGGTAACCTACGAG. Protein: CASSLAGTSGVTYE. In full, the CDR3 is CASSLAGTSGVTYEQYF.

CDR3 DNA (partial): TGCAGTGCTGACACCCCCTTTCTAGCGGTAAACTACAATGAG. Encoded protein: CSADTPFLAVNYNE. The full-length CDR3 reads as CSADTPFLAVNYNEQFF. J is TRBJ2-1 and V is TRBV20-1, with 7 bases matching TRBD2. With the read ending 3 residues before the CDR3 end, the germline J gene is used to fill in that end. The CDR3 has 17 residues. Germline loops: CDR1 DFQATT, CDR2 SNEGSKA (reference sequence). V trimming: 5 bases; J trimming: 3 bases; junction bases outside the gene matches: 16.

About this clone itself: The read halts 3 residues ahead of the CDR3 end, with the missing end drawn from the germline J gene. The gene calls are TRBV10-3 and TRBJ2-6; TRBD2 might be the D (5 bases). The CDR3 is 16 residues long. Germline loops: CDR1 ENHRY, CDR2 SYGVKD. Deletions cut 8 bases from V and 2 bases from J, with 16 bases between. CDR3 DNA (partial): TGTGCCATCCCAACCGGGTCGGAGGCTGGGGCCAACGTC. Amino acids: CAIPTGSEAGANV. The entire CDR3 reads CAIPTGSEAGANVLTF.

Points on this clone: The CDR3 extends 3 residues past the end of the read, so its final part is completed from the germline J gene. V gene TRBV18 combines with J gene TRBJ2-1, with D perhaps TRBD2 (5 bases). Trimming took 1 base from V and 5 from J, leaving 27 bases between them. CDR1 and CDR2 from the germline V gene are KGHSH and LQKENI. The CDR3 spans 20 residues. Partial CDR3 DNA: TGTGCCAGCTCACCACGGGTAGCGCCAGGATCTTCCAGGAGAAACAATGAG. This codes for CASSPRVAPGSSRRNNE. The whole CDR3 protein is CASSPRVAPGSSRRNNEQFF.

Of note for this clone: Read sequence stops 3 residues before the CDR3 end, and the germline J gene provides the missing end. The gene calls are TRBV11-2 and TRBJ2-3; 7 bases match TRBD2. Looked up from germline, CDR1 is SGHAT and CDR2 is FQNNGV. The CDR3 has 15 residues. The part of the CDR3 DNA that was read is TGTGCCAGCAGCTTTGGCGGGAGAGGAGAAGAGACG. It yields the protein CASSFGGRGEET. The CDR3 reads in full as CASSFGGRGEETQYF.

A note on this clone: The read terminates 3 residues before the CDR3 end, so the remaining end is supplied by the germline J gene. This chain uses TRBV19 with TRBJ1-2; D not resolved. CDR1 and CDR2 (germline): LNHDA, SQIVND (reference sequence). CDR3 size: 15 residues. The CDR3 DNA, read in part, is TGTGCCAGTAGTATACAGCGGGGAAGCACAGATACC. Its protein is CASSIQRGSTDT. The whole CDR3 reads CASSIQRGSTDTYTF. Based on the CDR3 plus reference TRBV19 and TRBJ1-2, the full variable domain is DGGITQSPKYLFRKEGQNVTLSCEQNLNHDAMYWYRQDPGQGLRLIYYSQIVNDFQKGDIAEGYSVSREKKESFPLTVTSAQKNPTAFYLCASSIQRGSTDTYTFGSGTRLTVV.

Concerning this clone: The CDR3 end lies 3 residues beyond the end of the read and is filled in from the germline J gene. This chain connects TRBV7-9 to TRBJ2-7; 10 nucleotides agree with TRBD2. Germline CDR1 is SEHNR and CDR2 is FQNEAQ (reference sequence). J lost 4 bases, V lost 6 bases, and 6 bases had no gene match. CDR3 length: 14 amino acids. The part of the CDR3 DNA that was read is TGTGCCAGCAGACCTAGCGGGAGTTCTTACGAG. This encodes CASRPSGSSYE. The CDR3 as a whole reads CASRPSGSSYEQYF. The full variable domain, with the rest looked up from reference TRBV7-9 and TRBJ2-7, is DTGVSQNPRHKITKRGQNVTFRCDPISEHNRLYWYRQTLGQGPEFLTYFQNEAQLEKSRLLSDRFSAERPKGSFSTLEIQRTEQGDSAMYLCASRPSGSSYEQYFGPGTRLTVT.

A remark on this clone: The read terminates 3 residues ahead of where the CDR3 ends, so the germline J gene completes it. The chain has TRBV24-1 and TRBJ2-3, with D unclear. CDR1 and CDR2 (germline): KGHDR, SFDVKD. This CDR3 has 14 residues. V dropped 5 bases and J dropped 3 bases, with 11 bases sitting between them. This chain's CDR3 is CATSGLESTDTQYF. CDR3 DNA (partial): TGTGCCACCAGTGGACTGGAATCGACAGATACG.

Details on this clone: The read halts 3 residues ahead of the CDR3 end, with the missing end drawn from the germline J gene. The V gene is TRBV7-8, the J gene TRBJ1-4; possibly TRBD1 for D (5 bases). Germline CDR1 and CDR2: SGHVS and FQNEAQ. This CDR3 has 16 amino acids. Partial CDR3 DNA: TGTGCCAGCAGCTTACAATTCTTCTCTGGGGCCAACGTA. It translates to CASSLQFFSGANV. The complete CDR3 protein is CASSLQFFSGANVLFF. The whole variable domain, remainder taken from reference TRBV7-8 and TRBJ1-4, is GAGVSQSPRYKVAKRGQDVALRCDPISGHVSLFWYQQALGQGPEFLTYFQNEAQLDKSGLPSDRFFAERPEGSVSTLKIQRTQQEDSAVYLCASSLQFFSGANVLFFGSGTQLSVL.